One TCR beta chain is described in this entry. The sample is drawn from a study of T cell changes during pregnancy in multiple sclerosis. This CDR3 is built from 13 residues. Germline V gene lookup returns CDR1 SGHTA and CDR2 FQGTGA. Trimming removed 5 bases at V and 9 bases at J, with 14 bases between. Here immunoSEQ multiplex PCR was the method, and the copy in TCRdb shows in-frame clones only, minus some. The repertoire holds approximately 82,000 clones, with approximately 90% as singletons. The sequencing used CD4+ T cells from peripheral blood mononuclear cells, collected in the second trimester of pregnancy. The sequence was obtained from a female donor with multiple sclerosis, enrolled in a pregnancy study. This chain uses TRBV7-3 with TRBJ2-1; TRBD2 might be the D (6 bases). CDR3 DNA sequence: TGTGCCAGCAGCCCGACTAGTTACGGTGAGCAGTTCTTC. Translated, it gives CASSPTSYGEQFF.